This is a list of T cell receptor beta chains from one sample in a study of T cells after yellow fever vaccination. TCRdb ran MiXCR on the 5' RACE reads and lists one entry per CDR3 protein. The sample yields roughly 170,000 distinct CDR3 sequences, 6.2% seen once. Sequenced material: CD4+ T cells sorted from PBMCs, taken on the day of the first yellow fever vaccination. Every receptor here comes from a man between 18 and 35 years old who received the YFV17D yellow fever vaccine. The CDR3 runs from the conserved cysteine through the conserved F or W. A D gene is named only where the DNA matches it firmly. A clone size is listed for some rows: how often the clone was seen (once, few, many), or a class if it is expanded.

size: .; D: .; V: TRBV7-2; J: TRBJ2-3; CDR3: CASSPHAGNSPDTQYF; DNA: TGTGCCAGCAGCCCACATGCAGGAAATAGCCCAGATACGCAGTATTTT
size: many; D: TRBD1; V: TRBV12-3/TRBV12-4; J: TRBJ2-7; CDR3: CASRRGTGGSYEQYF; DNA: TGTGCCAGCAGGAGAGGGACAGGGGGCTCCTACGAGCAGTACTTC
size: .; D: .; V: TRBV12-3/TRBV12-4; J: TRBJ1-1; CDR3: CASSLAGPTEAFF; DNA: TGTGCCAGCAGTTTAGCGGGCCCCACTGAAGCTTTCTTT
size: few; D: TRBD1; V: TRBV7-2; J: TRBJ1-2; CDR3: CASSLVWGQGLYGYTF; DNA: TGTGCCAGCAGCTTAGTCTGGGGACAGGGCTTATATGGCTACACCTTC
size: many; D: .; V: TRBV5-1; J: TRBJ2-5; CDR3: CASSLEFGETQYF; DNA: TGCGCCAGCAGCTTGGAATTTGGGGAGACCCAGTACTTC
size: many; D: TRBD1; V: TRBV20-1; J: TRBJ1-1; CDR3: CSAPDRVETEAFF; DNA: TGCAGTGCCCCGGACAGGGTAGAGACTGAAGCTTTCTTT
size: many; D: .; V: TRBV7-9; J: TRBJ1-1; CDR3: CASSSPPTRSGTEAFF; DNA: TGTGCCAGCAGCTCCCCCCCGACACGGTCAGGCACTGAAGCTTTCTTT
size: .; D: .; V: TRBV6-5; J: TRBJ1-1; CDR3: CASSYSEGENTEAFF; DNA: TGTGCCAGCAGTTACTCGGAGGGGGAAAACACTGAAGCTTTCTTT
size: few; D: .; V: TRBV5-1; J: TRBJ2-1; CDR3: CASSIGGSDEQFF; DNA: TGCGCCAGCAGCATCGGGGGTTCGGATGAGCAGTTCTTC
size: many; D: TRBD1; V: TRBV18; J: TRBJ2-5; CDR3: CASADRVQETQYF; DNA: TGTGCCAGCGCGGACAGGGTCCAAGAGACCCAGTACTTC
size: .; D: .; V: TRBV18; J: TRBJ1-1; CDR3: CASSPTPLAEAFF; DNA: TGTGCCAGCTCACCTACCCCCCTAGCAGAAGCTTTCTTT
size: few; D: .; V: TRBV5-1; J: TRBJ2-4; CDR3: CASSPKMGDFGAKNIQYF; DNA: TGCGCCAGCAGCCCAAAGATGGGGGACTTCGGAGCCAAAAACATTCAGTACTTC
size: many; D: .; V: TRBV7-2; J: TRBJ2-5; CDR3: CASSLYGQTQYF; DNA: TGTGCCAGCAGCTTATATGGTCAGACCCAGTACTTC
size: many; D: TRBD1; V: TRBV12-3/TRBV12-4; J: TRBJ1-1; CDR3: CASSSLGAGGEAFF; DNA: TGTGCCAGCAGTTCCCTCGGAGCAGGGGGTGAAGCTTTCTTT
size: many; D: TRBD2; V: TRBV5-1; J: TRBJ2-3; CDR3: CASSPAEAGGPAVDTQYF; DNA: TGCGCCAGCAGCCCCGCGGAGGCGGGGGGGCCGGCGGTAGATACGCAGTATTTT
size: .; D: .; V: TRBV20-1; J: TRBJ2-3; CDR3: CSAPDPSRTDTQYF; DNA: TGCAGTGCCCCGGACCCTTCGAGGACAGATACGCAGTATTTT
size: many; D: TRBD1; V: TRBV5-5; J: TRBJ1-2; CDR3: CASSQQGNYGYTF; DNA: TGTGCCAGCAGCCAACAGGGGAACTATGGCTACACCTTC
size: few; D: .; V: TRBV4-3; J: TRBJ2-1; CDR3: CASSQDTAVNEQFF; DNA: TGCGCCAGCAGCCAAGATACTGCGGTGAATGAGCAGTTCTTC
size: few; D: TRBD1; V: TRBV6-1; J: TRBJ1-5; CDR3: CASSASWDRGKYQPQHF; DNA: TGTGCCAGCAGTGCGTCCTGGGACAGGGGGAAATATCAGCCCCAGCATTTT
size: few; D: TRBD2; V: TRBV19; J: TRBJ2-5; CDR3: CASRRLAGEEYQETQYF; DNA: TGTGCCAGTAGGCGACTAGCGGGGGAGGAGTACCAAGAGACCCAGTACTTC
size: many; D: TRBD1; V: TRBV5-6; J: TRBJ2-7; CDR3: CASSWTGYEQYF; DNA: TGTGCCAGCAGCTGGACAGGCTACGAGCAGTACTTC
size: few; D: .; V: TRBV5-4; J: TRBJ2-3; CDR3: CASSLTAPDTQYF; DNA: TGTGCCAGCAGCTTGACAGCCCCAGATACGCAGTATTTT
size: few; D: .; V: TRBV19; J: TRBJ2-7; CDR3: CASSTTGEGGYEQYF; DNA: TGTGCCAGTAGTACCACAGGGGAGGGGGGCTACGAGCAGTACTTC
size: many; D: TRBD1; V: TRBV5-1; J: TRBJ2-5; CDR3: CASSPGSGTVQETQYF; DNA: TGCGCCAGCAGCCCCGGATCCGGGACAGTTCAAGAGACCCAGTACTTC
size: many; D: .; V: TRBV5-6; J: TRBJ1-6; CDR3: CASSFLRNSPLHF; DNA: TGTGCCAGCAGCTTCCTACGCAATTCACCCCTCCACTTT